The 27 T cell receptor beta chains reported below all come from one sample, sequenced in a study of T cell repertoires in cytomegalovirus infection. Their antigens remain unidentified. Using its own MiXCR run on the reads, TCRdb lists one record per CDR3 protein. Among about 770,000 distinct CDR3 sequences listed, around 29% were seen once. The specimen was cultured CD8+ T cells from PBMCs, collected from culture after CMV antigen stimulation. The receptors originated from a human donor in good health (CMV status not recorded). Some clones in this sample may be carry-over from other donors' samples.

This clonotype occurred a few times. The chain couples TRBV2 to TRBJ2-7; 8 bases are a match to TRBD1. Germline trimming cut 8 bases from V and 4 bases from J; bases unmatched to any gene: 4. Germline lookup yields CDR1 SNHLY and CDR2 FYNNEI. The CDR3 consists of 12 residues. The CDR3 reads CASWGQEYEQYV. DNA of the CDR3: TGTGCCAGCTGGGGACAGGAGTACGAGCAGTACGTC.

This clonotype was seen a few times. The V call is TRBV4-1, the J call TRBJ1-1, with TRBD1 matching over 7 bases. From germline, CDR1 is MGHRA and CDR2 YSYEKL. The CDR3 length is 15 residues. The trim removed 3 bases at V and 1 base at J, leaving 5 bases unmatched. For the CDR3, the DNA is TGCGCCAGCAGCCAGTCCGGGACAGCGAACACTGAAGCTTTCTTT. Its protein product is CASSQSGTANTEAFF.

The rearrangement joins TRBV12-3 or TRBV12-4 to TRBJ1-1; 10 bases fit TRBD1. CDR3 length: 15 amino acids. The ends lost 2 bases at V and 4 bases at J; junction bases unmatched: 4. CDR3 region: CASSLSDRGSTEAFF. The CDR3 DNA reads TGTGCCAGCAGTTTATCGGACAGGGGGAGCACTGAAGCTTTCTTT.

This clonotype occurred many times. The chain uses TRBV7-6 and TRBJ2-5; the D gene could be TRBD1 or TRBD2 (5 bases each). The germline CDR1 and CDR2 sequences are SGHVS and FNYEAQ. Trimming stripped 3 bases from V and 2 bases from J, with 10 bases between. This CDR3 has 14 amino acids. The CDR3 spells CASSFRGLQETQYF. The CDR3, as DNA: TGTGCCAGCAGCTTTCGGGGCTTGCAAGAGACCCAGTACTTC. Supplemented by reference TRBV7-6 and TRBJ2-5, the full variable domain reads GAGVSQSPRYKVTKRGQDVALRCDPISGHVSLYWYRQALGQGPEFLTYFNYEAQQDKSGLPNDRFSAERPEGSISTLTIQRTEQRDSAMYRCASSFRGLQETQYFGPGTRLLVL.

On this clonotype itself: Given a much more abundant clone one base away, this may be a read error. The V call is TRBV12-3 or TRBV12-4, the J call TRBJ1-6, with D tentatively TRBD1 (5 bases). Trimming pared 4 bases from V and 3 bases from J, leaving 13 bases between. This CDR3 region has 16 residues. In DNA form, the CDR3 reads TGTGCCAGCAGTTCGGGAGGGGCCCTCTATAATTCACCCCTCCACTTT. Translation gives CASSSGGALYNSPLHF.

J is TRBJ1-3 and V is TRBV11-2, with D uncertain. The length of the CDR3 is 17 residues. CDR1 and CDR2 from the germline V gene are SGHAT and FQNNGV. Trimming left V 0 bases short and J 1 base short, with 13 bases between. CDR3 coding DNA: TGTGCCAGCAGCTTAGATTGGTTTGGAGAGTCTGGAAACACCATATATTTT. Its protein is CASSLDWFGESGNTIYF.

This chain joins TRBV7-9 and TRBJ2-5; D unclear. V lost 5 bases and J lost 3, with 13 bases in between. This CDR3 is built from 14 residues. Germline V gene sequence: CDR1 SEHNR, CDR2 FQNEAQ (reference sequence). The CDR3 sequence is CASSRPGREETQYF. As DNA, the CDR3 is TGTGCCAGCAGCCGACCTGGACGGGAAGAGACCCAGTACTTC.

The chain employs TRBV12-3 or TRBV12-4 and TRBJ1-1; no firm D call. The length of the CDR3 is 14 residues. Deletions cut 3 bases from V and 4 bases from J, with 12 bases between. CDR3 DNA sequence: TGTGCCAGCAGTTTCAACCCCCGGACCACTGAAGCTTTCTTT. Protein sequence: CASSFNPRTTEAFF.

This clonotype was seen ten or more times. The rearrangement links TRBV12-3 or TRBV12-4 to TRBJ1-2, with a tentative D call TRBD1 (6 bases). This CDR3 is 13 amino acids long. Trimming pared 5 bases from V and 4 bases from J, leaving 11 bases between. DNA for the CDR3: TGTGCCAGCAGTCAAGGACAGCTCTATGGCTACACCTTC. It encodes CASSQGQLYGYTF.

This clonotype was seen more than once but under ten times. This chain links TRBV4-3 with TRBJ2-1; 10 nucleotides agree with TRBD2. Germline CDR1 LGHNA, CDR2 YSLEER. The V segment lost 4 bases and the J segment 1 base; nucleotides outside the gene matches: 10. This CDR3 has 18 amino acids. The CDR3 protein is CASSPSSLAGESYNEQFF. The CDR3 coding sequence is TGCGCCAGCAGCCCCAGCAGCCTAGCGGGGGAGTCCTACAATGAGCAGTTCTTC.

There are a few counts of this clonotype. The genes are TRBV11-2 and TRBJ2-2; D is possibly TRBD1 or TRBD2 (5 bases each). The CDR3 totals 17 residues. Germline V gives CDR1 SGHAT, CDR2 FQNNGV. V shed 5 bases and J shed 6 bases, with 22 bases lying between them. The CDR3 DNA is TGTGCCAGCAGCCGATGGGACCGAGGCCGAGACGCCGGGGAGCTGTTTTTT. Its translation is CASSRWDRGRDAGELFF.

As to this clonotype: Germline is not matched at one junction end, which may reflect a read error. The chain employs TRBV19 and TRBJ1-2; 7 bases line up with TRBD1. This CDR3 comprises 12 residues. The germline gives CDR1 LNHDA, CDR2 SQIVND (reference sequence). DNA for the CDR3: TGTGTCAGTCTCGGGACAGTCTATGGCTACACCTTC. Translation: CVSLGTVYGYTF.

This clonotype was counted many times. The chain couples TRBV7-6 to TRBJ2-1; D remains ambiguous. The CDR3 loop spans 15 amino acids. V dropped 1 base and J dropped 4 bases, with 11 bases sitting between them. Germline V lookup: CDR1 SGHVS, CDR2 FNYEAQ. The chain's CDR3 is CASSLGPLRYNEQFF. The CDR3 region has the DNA TGTGCCAGCAGCTTAGGACCCCTTAGGTACAATGAGCAGTTCTTC.

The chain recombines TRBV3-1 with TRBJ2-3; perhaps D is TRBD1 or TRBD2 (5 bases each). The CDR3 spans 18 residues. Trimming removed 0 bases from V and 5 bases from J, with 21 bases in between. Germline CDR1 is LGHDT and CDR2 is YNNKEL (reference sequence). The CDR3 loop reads CASSQEGPGYLGVDTQYF. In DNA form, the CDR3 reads TGTGCCAGCAGCCAAGAGGGACCGGGGTATCTAGGGGTAGATACGCAGTATTTT.

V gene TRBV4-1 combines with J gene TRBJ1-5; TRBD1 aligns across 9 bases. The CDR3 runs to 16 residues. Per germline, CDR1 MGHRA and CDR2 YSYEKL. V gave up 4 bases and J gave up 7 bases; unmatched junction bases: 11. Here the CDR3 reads CASSRSLGQGLQPQHF. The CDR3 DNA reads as TGCGCCAGCAGCCGATCGTTGGGACAGGGCCTACAGCCCCAGCATTTT.

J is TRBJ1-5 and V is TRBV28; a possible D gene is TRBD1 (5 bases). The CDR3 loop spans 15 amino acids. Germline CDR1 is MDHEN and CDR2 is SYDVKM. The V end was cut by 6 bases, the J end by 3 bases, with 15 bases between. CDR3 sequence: CASSHAREYNQPQHF. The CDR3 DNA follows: TGTGCCAGCAGCCATGCCAGGGAGTACAATCAGCCCCAGCATTTT.

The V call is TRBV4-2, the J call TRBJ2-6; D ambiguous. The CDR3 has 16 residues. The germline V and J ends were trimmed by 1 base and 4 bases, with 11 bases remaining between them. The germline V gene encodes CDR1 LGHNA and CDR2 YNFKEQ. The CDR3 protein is CASSQAKRAGANVLTF. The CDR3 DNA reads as TGTGCCAGCAGCCAAGCTAAACGGGCAGGGGCCAACGTCCTGACTTTC.

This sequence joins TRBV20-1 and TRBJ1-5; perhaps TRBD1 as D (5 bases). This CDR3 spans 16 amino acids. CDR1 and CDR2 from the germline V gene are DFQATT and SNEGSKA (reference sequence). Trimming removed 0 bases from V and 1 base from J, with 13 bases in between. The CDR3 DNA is TGCAGTGCTAGAGATCTTGGGGCAGGAAGCAATCAGCCCCAGCATTTT. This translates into CSARDLGAGSNQPQHF.

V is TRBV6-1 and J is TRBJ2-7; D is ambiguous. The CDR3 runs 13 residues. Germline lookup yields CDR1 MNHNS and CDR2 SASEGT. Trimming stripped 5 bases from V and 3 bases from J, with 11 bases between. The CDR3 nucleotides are TGTGCCAGCAGTACCCGACAAGTCTACGAGCAGTACGTC. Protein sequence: CASSTRQVYEQYV.

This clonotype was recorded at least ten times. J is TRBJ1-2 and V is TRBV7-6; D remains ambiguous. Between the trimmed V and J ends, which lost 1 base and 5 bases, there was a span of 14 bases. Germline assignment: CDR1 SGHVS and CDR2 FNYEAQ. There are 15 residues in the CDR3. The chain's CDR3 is CASSLEIGSGYGYTF. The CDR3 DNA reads TGTGCCAGCAGCTTAGAGATAGGGAGTGGATATGGCTACACCTTC.

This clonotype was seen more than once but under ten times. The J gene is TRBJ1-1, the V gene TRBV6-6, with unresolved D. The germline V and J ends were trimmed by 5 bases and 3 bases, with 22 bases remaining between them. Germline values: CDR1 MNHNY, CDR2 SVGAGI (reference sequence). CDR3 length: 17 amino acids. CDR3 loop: CASSQTVYAGIHTEAFF. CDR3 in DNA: TGTGCCAGCAGTCAAACAGTTTATGCGGGGATTCACACTGAAGCTTTCTTT.

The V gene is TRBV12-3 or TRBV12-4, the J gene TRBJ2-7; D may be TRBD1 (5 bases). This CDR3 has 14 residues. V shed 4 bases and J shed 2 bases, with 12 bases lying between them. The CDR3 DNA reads TGTGCCAGCAGTTCGCCAGGCAGGGCCTACGAGCAGTACTTC. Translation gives CASSSPGRAYEQYF.

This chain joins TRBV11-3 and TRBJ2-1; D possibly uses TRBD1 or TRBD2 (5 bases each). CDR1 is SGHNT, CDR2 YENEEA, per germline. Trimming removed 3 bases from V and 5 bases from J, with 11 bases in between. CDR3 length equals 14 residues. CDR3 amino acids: CASSFSRDHNEQFF. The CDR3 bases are TGTGCCAGCAGCTTTTCCAGGGACCACAATGAGCAGTTCTTC.

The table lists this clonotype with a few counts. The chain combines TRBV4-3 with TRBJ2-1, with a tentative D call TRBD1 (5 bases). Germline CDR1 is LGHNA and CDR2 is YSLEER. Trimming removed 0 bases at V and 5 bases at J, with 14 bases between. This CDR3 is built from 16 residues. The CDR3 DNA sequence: TGCGCCAGCAGCCAAGATTTTAACCTAGGGGACAATGAGCAGTTCTTC. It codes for CASSQDFNLGDNEQFF.

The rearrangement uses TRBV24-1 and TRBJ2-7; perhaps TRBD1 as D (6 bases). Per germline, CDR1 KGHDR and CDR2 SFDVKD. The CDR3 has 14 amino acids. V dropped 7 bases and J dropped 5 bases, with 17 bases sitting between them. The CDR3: CATRNIHRDHEQYV. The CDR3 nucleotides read TGTGCCACCAGAAACATTCACAGGGACCACGAGCAGTACGTC.

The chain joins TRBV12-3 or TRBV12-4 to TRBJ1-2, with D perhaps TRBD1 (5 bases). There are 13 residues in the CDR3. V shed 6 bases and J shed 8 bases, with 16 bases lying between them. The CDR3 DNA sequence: TGTGCCAGCAGCCTCTACAGGAGCCAAGGCTACACCTTC. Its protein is CASSLYRSQGYTF.

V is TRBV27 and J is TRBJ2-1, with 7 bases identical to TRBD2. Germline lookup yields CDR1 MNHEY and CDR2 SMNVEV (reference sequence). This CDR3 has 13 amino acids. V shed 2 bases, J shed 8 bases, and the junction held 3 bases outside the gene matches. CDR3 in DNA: TGTGCCAGCAGTTTAGGGAGGGGTTATGAGCAGTTCTTC. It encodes CASSLGRGYEQFF.